These 8 T cell receptor beta chains were all obtained from the same sample, sequenced in a study of cytomegalovirus exposure and HLA in healthy donors. The PCR used 60 Vbeta and 13 Jbeta primers. Using immunoSEQ multiplex PCR, the repertoire was profiled, and TCRdb retains in-frame clones only, with some absent. The specimen's table records almost 40,000 clones. The sequencing sample was made of PBMCs. The receptor source for this set is a woman aged 30 to 39 in good health and CMV-seropositive.

V usage is TRBV7-9 and J usage is TRBJ2-3; 13 bases agree with TRBD2. V was pared by 4 bases and J by 0 bases, with 10 bases of the junction left unmatched. From germline, CDR1 is SEHNR and CDR2 FQNEAQ (reference sequence). The CDR3 is 19 amino acids. Here the CDR3 reads CASSSLTSGGGTSTDTQYF. CDR3 nucleotides: TGTGCCAGCAGCTCTCTTACTAGCGGGGGGGGGACTAGCACAGATACGCAGTATTTT. Looking up the rest from reference TRBV7-9 and TRBJ2-3 gives the full variable domain: DTGVSQNPRHKITKRGQNVTFRCDPISEHNRLYWYRQTLGQGPEFLTYFQNEAQLEKSRLLSDRFSAERPKGSFSTLEIQRTEQGDSAMYLCASSSLTSGGGTSTDTQYFGPGTRLTVL.

V gene TRBV29-1 combines with J gene TRBJ1-1; tentatively, D is TRBD1 (6 bases). V shed 6 bases and J shed 5 bases, with 10 bases lying between them. The CDR3 contains 11 residues. The germline V gene encodes CDR1 SQVTM and CDR2 ANQGSEA. The chain's CDR3 is CSVEGETEAFF. The CDR3 coding sequence is TGCAGCGTCGAGGGGGAGACTGAAGCTTTCTTT.

Notes on this clone: Within the sample, other DNA sequences also encode this same CDR3. V usage is TRBV7-2 and J usage is TRBJ2-3; D not certain. The CDR3 runs to 11 residues. Germline V gene data show CDR1 as SGHTA and CDR2 as FQGNSA. Trimming shortened V by 3 bases and J by 5 bases, and 3 bases separated the two germline ends. CDR3 protein: CASSFKDTQYF. CDR3 DNA: TGTGCCAGCAGCTTCAAAGATACGCAGTATTTT.

J is TRBJ1-5 and V is TRBV5-6, with unresolved D. The CDR3 spans 16 residues. V lost 5 bases and J lost 0, with 15 bases in between. Germline lookup yields CDR1 SGHDT and CDR2 YYEEEE. The CDR3 protein is CASSPYGEHSNQPQHF. CDR3 nucleotide sequence: TGTGCCAGCAGTCCCTACGGAGAACATAGCAATCAGCCCCAGCATTTT.

The chain links TRBV7-9 to TRBJ2-5; D unresolved. The J call may be incorrect, as the DNA end agrees better with TRBJ2-7. This CDR3 is 14 amino acids long. CDR1 SEHNR and CDR2 FQNEAQ come from the germline V gene (reference sequence). DNA for the CDR3: TGTGCCAGCAGCTTAGCTGGGCTTGTCTACGAGCAGTACTTC. It specifies CASSLAGLVYEQYF.

The rearrangement joins TRBV30 to TRBJ1-2; D call uncertain. Trimming pared 0 bases from V and 3 bases from J, leaving 14 bases between. CDR3 size: 15 residues. Per the germline V gene, CDR1 is GTSNPN and CDR2 is SVGIG (reference sequence). DNA of the CDR3: TGTGCCTGGAGTGTACGGTTCCAAAGAGACTATGGCTACACCTTC. Amino acid sequence: CAWSVRFQRDYGYTF. The complete variable domain, with remaining parts taken from reference TRBV30 and TRBJ1-2, reads SQTIHQWPATLVQPVGSPLSLECTVEGTSNPNLYWYRQAAGRGLQLLFYSVGIGQISSEVPQNLSASRPQDRQFILSSKKLLLSDSGFYLCAWSVRFQRDYGYTFGSGTRLTVV.

V is TRBV5-6 and J is TRBJ1-2; D might be TRBD1 (6 bases). Germline V lookup: CDR1 SGHDT, CDR2 YYEEEE. The CDR3 is 12 residues long. Between the trimmed V and J ends, which lost 4 bases and 8 bases, there was a span of 12 bases. The CDR3 bases are TGTGCCAGCAGCCGAGGGGGAAACGGCTACACCTTC. It specifies CASSRGGNGYTF.

V gene TRBV7-6 combines with J gene TRBJ1-1; no clear D gene. V was cut by 0 bases and J by 4 bases, with 9 bases left in between. CDR3 length equals 14 residues. The germline V gene has CDR1 SGHVS and CDR2 FNYEAQ. The CDR3 DNA reads TGTGCCAGCAGCTTAGCGGTATGGAGCACTGAAGCTTTCTTT. Amino acid sequence: CASSLAVWSTEAFF.